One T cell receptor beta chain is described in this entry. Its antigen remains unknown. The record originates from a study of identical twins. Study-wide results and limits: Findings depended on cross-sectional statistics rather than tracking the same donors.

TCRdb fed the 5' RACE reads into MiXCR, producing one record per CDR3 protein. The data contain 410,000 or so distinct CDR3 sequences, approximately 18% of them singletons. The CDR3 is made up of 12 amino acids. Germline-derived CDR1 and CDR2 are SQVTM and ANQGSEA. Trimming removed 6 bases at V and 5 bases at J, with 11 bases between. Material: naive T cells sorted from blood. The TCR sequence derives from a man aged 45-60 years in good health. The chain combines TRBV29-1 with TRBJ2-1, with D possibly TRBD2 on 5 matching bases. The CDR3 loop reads CSVGSGNNEQFF. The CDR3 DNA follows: TGCAGCGTCGGGTCCGGGAACAATGAGCAGTTCTTC.